The 5 T cell receptor beta chains given below trace back to one sample, sequenced in a study of neurological immune-mediated disorders. TCRdb analysed the 5' RACE reads with MiXCR anew, one entry per CDR3 protein. The repertoire has tens of thousands of distinct CDR3 sequences, 10% of them found once; the top ten carry about 1.8%. The specimen sequenced was PBMCs. The receptors were sampled from a middle-aged man in good health.

The chain recombines TRBV7-9 with TRBJ2-3; D gene unclear. Trimming stripped 1 base from V and 2 bases from J, with 7 bases between. Germline CDR1 is SEHNR and CDR2 is FQNEAQ (reference sequence). There are 14 residues in the CDR3. Written as DNA, the CDR3 is TGTGCCAGCAGCTTAGTCGACGTCACAGATACGCAGTATTTT. This gives the protein CASSLVDVTDTQYF.

This clonotype was seen many times. The chain uses TRBV15 and TRBJ2-5; a weak D match, TRBD2 (5 bases). This CDR3 comprises 14 residues. Looked up from germline, CDR1 is LNHNV and CDR2 is YYDKDF (reference sequence). V dropped 1 base and J dropped 1 base, with 7 bases sitting between them. CDR3 in DNA: TGTGCCACCAGCAGAGTCGGAGGCCAAGAGACCCAGTACTTC. Translation gives CATSRVGGQETQYF.

This clonotype was observed many times. The chain has TRBV12-3 or TRBV12-4 and TRBJ2-5; 8 nucleotides align to TRBD1. Trimming removed 6 bases from V and 5 bases from J; junction bases left unmatched: 8. This CDR3 comprises 14 residues. The DNA of the CDR3 is TGTGCCAGCAGAGCGGACAGGGCTCGCGAGACCCAGTACTTC. Translated, it gives CASRADRARETQYF.

This clonotype was seen at least ten times. The chain combines TRBV2 with TRBJ2-7; 7 bases agree with TRBD2. CDR3 length: 14 residues. Germline values: CDR1 SNHLY, CDR2 FYNNEI. Trimming cost V 7 bases and J 0 bases; bases outside gene matches: 6. CDR3 coding DNA: TGTGCCAGCACTTGGCTAGCGGTCTCCTACGAGCAGTACTTC. Translated, it gives CASTWLAVSYEQYF.

This clonotype has a count of ten or more. This sequence joins TRBV5-1 and TRBJ2-2, with D maybe TRBD2 (5 bases). V gave up 0 bases and J gave up 11 bases, with 14 bases separating them. There are 14 residues in the CDR3. Germline values: CDR1 SGHRS, CDR2 YFSETQ. The CDR3 bases are TGCGCCAGCAGCTTGGATGAGGGCTCCCCTGAGCTGTTTTTT. Translating gives CASSLDEGSPELFF.